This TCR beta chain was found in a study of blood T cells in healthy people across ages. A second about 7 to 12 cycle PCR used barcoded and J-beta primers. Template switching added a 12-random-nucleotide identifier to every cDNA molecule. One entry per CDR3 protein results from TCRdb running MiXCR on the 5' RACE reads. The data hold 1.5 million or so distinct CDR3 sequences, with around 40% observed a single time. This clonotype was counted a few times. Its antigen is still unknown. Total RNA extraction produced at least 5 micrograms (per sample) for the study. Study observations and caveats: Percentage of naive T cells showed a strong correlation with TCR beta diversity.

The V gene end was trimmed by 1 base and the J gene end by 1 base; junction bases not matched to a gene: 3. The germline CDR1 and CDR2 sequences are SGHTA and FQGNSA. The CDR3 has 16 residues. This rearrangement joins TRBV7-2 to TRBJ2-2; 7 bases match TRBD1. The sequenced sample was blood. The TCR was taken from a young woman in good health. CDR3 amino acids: CASSLGRGRNTGELFF. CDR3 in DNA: TGTGCCAGCAGCTTAGGCAGGGGGAGGAACACCGGGGAGCTGTTTTTT. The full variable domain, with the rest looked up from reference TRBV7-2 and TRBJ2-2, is GAGVSQSPSNKVTEKGKDVELRCDPISGHTALYWYRQSLGQGLEFLIYFQGNSAPDKSGLPSDRFSAERTGGSVSTLTIQRTQQEDSAVYLCASSLGRGRNTGELFFGEGSRLTVL.